These 3 T cell receptor beta chains share one sample of origin, sequenced in a study of OX40 agonist ivuxolimab in advanced cancers. Measured with immunoSEQ multiplex PCR; TCRdb has only the in-frame clones, and not every one. The table lists about 50,000 clones, roughly nine tenths of them singletons, with approximately 6% in the top ten. The sequenced sample was CD4+ or CD8+ T cells sorted from blood, obtained in a trial of the OX40 agonist ivuxolimab. Receptors originate from an adult with an advanced solid tumor such as melanoma, head and neck, liver or kidney cancer.

This chain links TRBV5-6 with TRBJ2-7; 7 nucleotides match TRBD1. This CDR3 has 14 amino acids. Germline trimming cut 4 bases from V and 1 base from J; bases unmatched to any gene: 5. Germline-derived CDR1 and CDR2 are SGHDT and YYEEEE. The CDR3 sequence is CASSHSGGSYEQYF. DNA of the CDR3: TGTGCCAGCAGCCACTCAGGGGGTTCCTACGAGCAGTACTTC.

The chain has TRBV18 and TRBJ2-1; 12 nucleotides agree with TRBD2. Germline CDR1 is KGHSH and CDR2 is LQKENI. The CDR3 is 16 residues long. The J segment lost 2 bases and the V segment lost 3 bases, leaving 2 bases of the junction unmatched. The CDR3: CASSPTSGGPYNEQFF. The CDR3 DNA reads as TGTGCCAGCTCACCGACTAGCGGGGGTCCCTACAATGAGCAGTTCTTC.

The chain uses TRBV4-1 and TRBJ1-1; D is undetermined. V shed 1 base and J shed 1 base, with 19 bases lying between them. This CDR3 contains 18 residues. The germline gives CDR1 MGHRA, CDR2 YSYEKL. The chain's CDR3 is CASSQVHYLGEENTEAFF. Here the CDR3 DNA reads TGCGCCAGCAGCCAAGTCCATTATCTCGGAGAGGAGAACACTGAAGCTTTCTTT.